This entry lists 32 T cell receptor beta chains sequenced from one sample in a study of blood T cells in healthy people across ages (dated by TCRdb to the mid-2010s). Libraries were built with 5' RACE. These reads were obtained on an Illumina HiSeq 2500. A second PCR of roughly 7 to 11 cycles was performed with a sample-barcoded 5' primer and a J-beta primer mix. TCRdb ran its own pipeline on the public reads, namely fastp trimming at Q25 and MiXCR clone calling, and kept in-frame beta chains. Entries that share a CDR3 protein sequence are merged under the most common genes and DNA. This sample comprises over 600,000 distinct CDR3 sequences, 45% to 70% of them detected only once. In total, the top ten clones hold around a quarter of the sample. The sequenced material came from blood. All receptors come from a middle-aged man in good health.

The rearrangement joins TRBV6-6 to TRBJ2-1, with D perhaps matching TRBD2 (6 bases). The CDR3 totals 16 residues. Trimming took 7 bases from V and 0 from J, leaving 16 bases between them. Germline V gives CDR1 MNHNY, CDR2 SVGAGI (reference sequence). The CDR3 nucleotides are TGTGCCAGCACGGGAGACTCTCCAAGCTCCTACAATGAGCAGTTCTTC. Translating it yields CASTGDSPSSYNEQFF.

The genes are TRBV24-1 and TRBJ2-2; the D is unclear. The germline V gene encodes CDR1 KGHDR and CDR2 SFDVKD. Trimming took off 5 bases at V and 5 bases at J, with 14 bases between the two ends. This CDR3 spans 15 amino acids. In DNA form, the CDR3 reads TGTGCCACCAGTGGAGGACCGCAAGGGACCGGGGAGCTGTTTTTT. It encodes CATSGGPQGTGELFF.

This clonotype was detected only a few times. V and J are TRBV3-1 and TRBJ1-1; the D gene is possibly TRBD1 (5 bases). The germline V gene encodes CDR1 LGHDT and CDR2 YNNKEL (reference sequence). CDR3 length: 12 residues. V was shortened by 1 base and J by 7 bases, with 7 bases between the two germline ends. Here the CDR3 reads CASSQGQFEAFF. In DNA, the CDR3 is TGTGCCAGCAGCCAAGGACAGTTTGAAGCTTTCTTT.

A few counts support this clonotype. The rearrangement links TRBV13 to TRBJ1-2, with 12 bases identical to TRBD1. V shed 5 bases, J shed 5 bases, and the junction held 12 bases outside the gene matches. The CDR3 sequence is 17 residues long. The germline gives CDR1 PRHDT, CDR2 FYEKMQ (reference sequence). The DNA for the CDR3 is TGTGCCAGCAGCGATTCCGGGACAGGGGGCGCTTATTATGGCTACACCTTC. It encodes CASSDSGTGGAYYGYTF. The full variable domain, with the rest looked up from reference TRBV13 and TRBJ1-2, is AAGVIQSPRHLIKEKRETATLKCYPIPRHDTVYWYQQGPGQDPQFLISFYEKMQSDKGSIPDRFSAQQFSDYHSELNMSSLELGDSALYFCASSDSGTGGAYYGYTFGSGTRLTVV.

This clonotype showed up just a few times. CDR3 amino acids: CASKVGYQNTEAFF. The DNA for the CDR3 is TGTGCCAGCAAAGTGGGATATCAGAACACTGAAGCTTTCTTT. This chain joins TRBV6-5 and TRBJ1-1; D remains unclear. The V gene lost 7 bases and the J gene lost 1 base, with 13 bases spanning the gap. The CDR3 runs to 14 residues. CDR1 MNHEY and CDR2 SVGAGI come from the germline V gene.

This clonotype appeared once. J is TRBJ1-4 and V is TRBV28; tentative D call: TRBD1 (6 bases). This CDR3 comprises 16 residues. Germline CDR1 MDHEN, CDR2 SYDVKM. V was shortened by 3 bases and J by 4 bases, with 15 bases between the two germline ends. The CDR3 reads CASSFPGQSFNEKLFF. The CDR3 DNA sequence: TGTGCCAGCAGTTTCCCCGGACAGAGCTTTAATGAAAAACTGTTTTTT.

The V call is TRBV12-5, the J call TRBJ2-3; 7 nucleotides align to TRBD2. Germline CDR1 reads LGHNT; CDR2 reads FRNRAP. V shed 4 bases and J 4 bases; nucleotides not matched to a gene: 17. This CDR3 contains 18 residues. The CDR3 sequence: CASGSGVGSGIVADTQYF. DNA for the CDR3: TGTGCTAGTGGTTCGGGTGTGGGGAGCGGGATTGTCGCAGATACGCAGTATTTT.

Note on this clonotype: The junction does not match germline at one end; this may be a read error. The chain uses TRBV6-6 and TRBJ2-1; D unresolved. Germline V gene lookup returns CDR1 MNHNY and CDR2 SVGAGI (reference sequence). The CDR3 length is 12 residues. The CDR3 nucleotides are TGTGTCAGCAGTTACCGCGGAAATGAGCAGTTCTTC. This translates into CVSSYRGNEQFF.

The genes are TRBV27 and TRBJ2-6, with 10 bases that match TRBD1. Germline V gene sequence: CDR1 MNHEY, CDR2 SMNVEV (reference sequence). The V segment lost 2 bases and the J segment 4 bases; nucleotides outside the gene matches: 11. CDR3 size: 19 residues. DNA for the CDR3: TGTGCCAGCAGTTTAAACCGGGACAGGGGTTCCCCCGGGGCCAACGTCCTGACTTTC. The encoded protein is CASSLNRDRGSPGANVLTF.

Only a few counts were recorded for this clonotype. This sequence joins TRBV9 and TRBJ2-7, with 11 bases lining up with TRBD2. The CDR3 is 14 residues long. Trimming cost V 2 bases and J 4 bases; bases outside gene matches: 2. The V gene's germline CDR1 is SGDLS and CDR2 YYNGEE. CDR3 in DNA: TGTGCCAGCAGCGTTACTAGCGGGAGTTACGAGCAGTACTTC. This codes for CASSVTSGSYEQYF.

Concerning this clonotype itself: A junction end diverges from the germline sequence, so it may reflect a read error. The chain carries TRBV7-2 and TRBJ2-7; unclear D gene. Germline V gene lookup returns CDR1 SGHTA and CDR2 FQGNSA. CDR3 length equals 12 residues. CDR3 nucleotide sequence: TGTGCCCGCAGCTCAAACAGCTACGAGCAGTACTTC. Protein product: CARSSNSYEQYF. Complete variable domain (other parts from reference TRBV7-2 and TRBJ2-7): GAGVSQSPSNKVTEKGKDVELRCDPISGHTALYWYRQSLGQGLEFLIYFQGNSAPDKSGLPSDRFSAERTGGSVSTLTIQRTQQEDSAVYLCARSSNSYEQYFGPGTRLTVT.

This clonotype was detected only a few times. The J gene is TRBJ2-7, the V gene TRBV20-1, with 10 bases that match TRBD2. V gave up 4 bases and J gave up 2 bases; unmatched junction bases: 5. CDR1 and CDR2 from the germline V gene are DFQATT and SNEGSKA (reference sequence). The CDR3 covers 14 residues. Here the CDR3 DNA reads TGCAGTGCTACGACTAGCGGGCGACCCTACGAGCAGTACTTC. It yields the protein CSATTSGRPYEQYF.

This CDR3 reads CASSPSVGTKTQYF. The CDR3 DNA is TGTGCCAGCAGCCCTTCCGTGGGAACGAAGACCCAGTACTTC. The rearrangement uses TRBV3-1 and TRBJ2-5; D uncertain. The CDR3 has 14 residues. Trimming cost V 4 bases and J 6 bases, with 15 bases left between them. In germline, CDR1 is LGHDT, CDR2 YNNKEL (reference sequence).

The CDR3 nucleotides are TGTGCCAGCAGTGCCGACCGAGAATCCAAAAACATTCAGTACTTC. It translates to CASSADRESKNIQYF. The chain has TRBV6-6 and TRBJ2-4; no definite D call. Trimming stripped 5 bases from V and 2 bases from J, with 13 bases between. This CDR3 has 15 residues. CDR1 is MNHNY, CDR2 SVGAGI, per germline (reference sequence).

V and J are TRBV10-3 and TRBJ2-1, with 8 bases identical to TRBD1. Trimming cost V 7 bases and J 7 bases; bases outside gene matches: 6. Germline V gene lookup returns CDR1 ENHRY and CDR2 SYGVKD. This CDR3 region has 13 residues. In DNA form, the CDR3 reads TGTGCCATCAAAGGACAGGGACGGAATGAGCAGTTCTTC. It codes for CAIKGQGRNEQFF.

V gene TRBV5-5 combines with J gene TRBJ2-5, with 8 bases matching TRBD1. V was clipped by 0 bases and J by 1 base; unmatched bases: 2. Germline loops: CDR1 SGHKS, CDR2 YYEKEE (reference sequence). CDR3 length: 15 amino acids. The CDR3 here is CASSLGTGGQETQYF. CDR3 sequence (DNA): TGTGCCAGCAGCTTGGGTACAGGGGGCCAAGAGACCCAGTACTTC.

The V call is TRBV28, the J call TRBJ1-2; 9 nucleotides agree with TRBD1. V lost 5 bases to trimming and J lost 3 bases; unmatched junction nucleotides: 4. Germline V lookup: CDR1 MDHEN, CDR2 SYDVKM. This CDR3 spans 14 amino acids. CDR3 sequence: CASSQDRGYYGYTF. The CDR3 DNA reads as TGTGCCAGCAGTCAGGACAGGGGATACTATGGCTACACCTTC.

This clonotype was picked up a small number of times. Here the CDR3 reads CASFETSGANVLTF. CDR3 bases: TGCGCCAGCTTTGAAACCTCTGGGGCCAACGTCCTGACTTTC. This chain joins TRBV5-1 and TRBJ2-6, with D unresolved. The CDR3 contains 14 residues. V lost 7 bases, J lost 0 bases, and 8 bases lay in between. Germline CDR1 reads SGHRS; CDR2 reads YFSETQ.

This clonotype came up once. V is TRBV2 and J is TRBJ2-4; 9 bases line up with TRBD1. Germline V gene lookup returns CDR1 SNHLY and CDR2 FYNNEI. Trimming took 6 bases from V and 6 from J; bases not matched to a gene: 3. The CDR3 is made up of 13 amino acids. The CDR3 bases are TGTGCCAGCAGGAAGGACAGGGGAAACATTCAGTACTTC. Its translation is CASRKDRGNIQYF.

J is TRBJ1-4 and V is TRBV5-1, with D possibly matching TRBD1 (6 bases). With 2 bases removed from V and 8 bases from J, the gap between germline ends came to 16 bases. Germline values: CDR1 SGHRS, CDR2 YFSETQ. This CDR3 region has 15 residues. CDR3: CASSFGGGQREKLFF. CDR3 bases: TGCGCCAGCAGCTTTGGCGGGGGGCAACGGGAAAAACTGTTTTTT.

The chain carries TRBV7-9 and TRBJ2-5; no clear D. The ends were cut back, 4 bases at V and 3 bases at J, with 15 bases in the middle. The CDR3 loop spans 15 amino acids. Germline V gene lookup returns CDR1 SEHNR and CDR2 FQNEAQ (reference sequence). The CDR3 protein is CASSSFRTDEETQYF. CDR3 bases: TGTGCCAGCAGCTCATTTCGGACGGATGAAGAGACCCAGTACTTC.

The chain joins TRBV3-1 to TRBJ1-5, with D uncertain. From germline, CDR1 is LGHDT and CDR2 YNNKEL (reference sequence). Trimming took off 0 bases at V and 4 bases at J, with 10 bases between the two ends. The CDR3 contains 15 residues. Written as DNA, the CDR3 is TGTGCCAGCAGCCAAGAAGGCAGAGAAAATCAGCCCCAGCATTTT. Protein sequence: CASSQEGRENQPQHF.

V is TRBV5-1 and J is TRBJ2-3; perhaps TRBD1 as D (5 bases). The V gene's germline CDR1 is SGHRS and CDR2 YFSETQ. The CDR3 extends over 14 amino acids. V was clipped by 5 bases and J by 1 base, with 11 bases between them. The CDR3 protein is CASRLEGGTDTQYF. The CDR3 DNA reads TGCGCCAGCAGGCTCGAAGGGGGCACAGATACGCAGTATTTT.

This clonotype was picked up a small number of times. V gene TRBV7-9 combines with J gene TRBJ2-1; unclear D gene. Germline V gene sequence: CDR1 SEHNR, CDR2 FQNEAQ (reference sequence). V lost 1 base and J lost 9, with 13 bases in between. The CDR3 has 14 amino acids. Here the CDR3 DNA reads TGTGCCAGCAGCTTAGACCGGATTTACGTTGAGCAGTTCTTC. Its translation is CASSLDRIYVEQFF.

CDR3 protein: CASSYSPTQLYF. DNA for the CDR3: TGTGCCAGCAGTTACTCTCCTACGCAGTTGTATTTT. The chain links TRBV6-6 to TRBJ2-3; D gene ambiguous. The CDR3 is made up of 12 amino acids. Looked up from germline, CDR1 is MNHNY and CDR2 is SVGAGI (reference sequence). Deletions cut 0 bases from V and 14 bases from J, with 12 bases between.

This clonotype was detected once. The chain links TRBV29-1 to TRBJ1-2, with D uncertain. The V and J ends lost 7 bases and 7 bases respectively, with 19 bases between them. Germline CDR1 is SQVTM and CDR2 is ANQGSEA. The CDR3 runs to 13 residues. CDR3 in amino acids: CSADEATPSGYTF. CDR3 in DNA: TGCAGCGCCGATGAGGCTACACCCAGTGGCTACACCTTC.

This clonotype was observed once. This chain uses TRBV2 with TRBJ1-4; D is possibly TRBD1 (5 bases). The CDR3 has 15 residues. Germline CDR1 SNHLY, CDR2 FYNNEI. Trimming shortened V by 3 bases and J by 0 bases, and 8 bases separated the two germline ends. CDR3 amino acids: CASSDVGATNEKLFF. DNA for the CDR3: TGTGCCAGCAGTGATGTGGGGGCAACTAATGAAAAACTGTTTTTT.

In this sample, this clonotype turned up a few times. The V gene is TRBV18, the J gene TRBJ2-6; D remains unclear. The CDR3 consists of 15 residues. V was cut by 2 bases and J by 2 bases, with 7 bases left in between. Germline V gene lookup returns CDR1 KGHSH and CDR2 LQKENI. The CDR3 loop reads CASSPKVAGANVLTF. CDR3 coding DNA: TGTGCCAGCTCACCAAAGGTAGCTGGGGCCAACGTCCTGACTTTC.

The chain couples TRBV7-9 to TRBJ2-3; perhaps D is TRBD1 or TRBD2 (6 bases each). CDR1 and CDR2 from the germline V gene are SEHNR and FQNEAQ (reference sequence). With 2 bases removed from V and 3 bases from J, the gap between germline ends came to 12 bases. The CDR3 length is 15 residues. The CDR3, as DNA: TGTGCCAGCAGCTTAATGGGGGGCAGGACAGATACGCAGTATTTT. It is translated as CASSLMGGRTDTQYF.

This rearrangement joins TRBV7-2 to TRBJ1-2; D is undetermined. Germline V gene lookup returns CDR1 SGHTA and CDR2 FQGNSA. With 1 base removed from V and 4 bases from J, the gap between germline ends came to 10 bases. This CDR3 spans 14 amino acids. This CDR3 is CASSLDAGPYGYTF. CDR3 nucleotides: TGTGCCAGCAGCTTAGACGCGGGCCCCTATGGCTACACCTTC.

This clonotype showed up just a few times. The chain joins TRBV9 to TRBJ2-3, with D unresolved. Germline V CDR1 and CDR2: SGDLS, YYNGEE. V lost 3 bases and J lost 4, with 9 bases in between. This CDR3 comprises 13 residues. DNA for the CDR3: TGTGCCAGCAGCGAGAGAGTCGCAGATACGCAGTATTTT. The encoded protein is CASSERVADTQYF.

This clonotype came up a few times. The V and J genes are TRBV7-9 and TRBJ2-7; no clear D gene. V lost 5 bases to trimming and J lost 6 bases, with 11 bases between them. CDR3 length: 12 residues. Germline V lookup: CDR1 SEHNR, CDR2 FQNEAQ (reference sequence). CDR3 in DNA: TGTGCCAGCAGCCGCATACCCAGCGAGCAGTACTTC. Its translation: CASSRIPSEQYF.